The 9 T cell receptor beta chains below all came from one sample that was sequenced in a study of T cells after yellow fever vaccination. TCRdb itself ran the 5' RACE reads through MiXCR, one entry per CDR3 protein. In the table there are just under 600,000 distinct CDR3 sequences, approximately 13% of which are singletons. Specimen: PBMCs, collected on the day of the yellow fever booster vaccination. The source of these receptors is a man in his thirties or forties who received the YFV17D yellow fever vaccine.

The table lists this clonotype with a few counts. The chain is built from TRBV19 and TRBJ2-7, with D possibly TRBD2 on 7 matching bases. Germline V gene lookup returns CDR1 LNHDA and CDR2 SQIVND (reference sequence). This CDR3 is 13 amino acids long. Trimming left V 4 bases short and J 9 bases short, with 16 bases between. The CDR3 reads CASSKARGGVQYF. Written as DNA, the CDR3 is TGTGCCAGTAGTAAAGCCAGGGGAGGGGTGCAGTACTTC.

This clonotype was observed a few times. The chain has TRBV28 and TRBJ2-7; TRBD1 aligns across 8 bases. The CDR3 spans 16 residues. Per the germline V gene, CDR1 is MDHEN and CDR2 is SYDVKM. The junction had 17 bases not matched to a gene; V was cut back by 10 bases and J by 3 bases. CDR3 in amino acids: CATLDLRGPPIYEQYF. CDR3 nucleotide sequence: TGTGCCACCTTAGATCTCAGGGGGCCGCCGATCTACGAGCAGTACTTC.

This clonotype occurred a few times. The CDR3 nucleotides are TGCAGCGTTGAGACGGGAACCTACGAGCAGTACTTC. It translates to CSVETGTYEQYF. The V call is TRBV29-1, the J call TRBJ2-7; the D gene is possibly TRBD2 (5 bases). With 3 bases removed from V and 2 bases from J, the gap between germline ends came to 8 bases. The CDR3 spans 12 residues. Germline V lookup: CDR1 SQVTM, CDR2 ANQGSEA.

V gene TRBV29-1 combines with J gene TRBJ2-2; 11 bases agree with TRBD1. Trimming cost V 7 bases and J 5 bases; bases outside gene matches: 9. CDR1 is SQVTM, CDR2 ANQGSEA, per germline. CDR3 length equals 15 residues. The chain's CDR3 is CSARGQGAATGELFF. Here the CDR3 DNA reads TGCAGCGCCAGAGGACAGGGGGCGGCAACCGGGGAGCTGTTTTTT.

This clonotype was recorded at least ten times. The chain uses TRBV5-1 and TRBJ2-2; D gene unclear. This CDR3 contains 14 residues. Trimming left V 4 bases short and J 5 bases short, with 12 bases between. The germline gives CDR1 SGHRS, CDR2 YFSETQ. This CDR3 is CASSTTPQTGELFF. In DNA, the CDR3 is TGCGCCAGCAGCACCACCCCCCAAACCGGGGAGCTGTTTTTT.

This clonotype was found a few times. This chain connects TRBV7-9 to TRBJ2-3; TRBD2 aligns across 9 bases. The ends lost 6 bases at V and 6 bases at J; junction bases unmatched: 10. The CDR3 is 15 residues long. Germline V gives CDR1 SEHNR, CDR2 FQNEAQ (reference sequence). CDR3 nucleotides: TGTGCCAGCAGTCCCCCCAGCGGGAGGCTGGATACGCAGTATTTT. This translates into CASSPPSGRLDTQYF.

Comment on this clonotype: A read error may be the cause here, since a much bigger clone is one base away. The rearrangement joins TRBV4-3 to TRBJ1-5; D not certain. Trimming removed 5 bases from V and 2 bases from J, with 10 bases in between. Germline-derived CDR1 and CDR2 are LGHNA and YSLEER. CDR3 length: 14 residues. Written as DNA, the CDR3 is TGCGCCAGCAGCTCTAGTGCGGGCAATCAGCCCCAGCATTTT. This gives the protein CASSSSAGNQPQHF.

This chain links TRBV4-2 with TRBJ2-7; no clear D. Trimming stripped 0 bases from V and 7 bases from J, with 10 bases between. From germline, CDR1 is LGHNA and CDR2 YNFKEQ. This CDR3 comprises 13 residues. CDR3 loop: CASSQDVSAEQYF. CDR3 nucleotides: TGTGCCAGCAGCCAAGATGTCTCCGCGGAGCAGTACTTC.

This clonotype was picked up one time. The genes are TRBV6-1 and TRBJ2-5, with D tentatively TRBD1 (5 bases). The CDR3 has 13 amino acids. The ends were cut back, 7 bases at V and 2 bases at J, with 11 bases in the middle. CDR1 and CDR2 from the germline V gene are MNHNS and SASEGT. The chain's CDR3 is CASNLPGQETQYF. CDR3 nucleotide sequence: TGTGCCAGCAACCTACCAGGGCAAGAGACCCAGTACTTC.